The next 25 T cell receptor beta chains were all read from a single sample in a study of tumor-infiltrating lymphocytes in primary liver carcinoma. Starting material of 500 to 600 ng total RNA yielded TCR beta cDNA via a constant-region primer. Libraries of TCR beta came from three nested multiplex PCR rounds with slightly modified ARM-PCR. Use of TRBV1-TRBV30 forward primers with a C-beta reverse primer characterized the first two PCR rounds, which lasted about 10 cycles each. Each CDR3 protein gets one entry after TCRdb re-called the multiplex PCR reads with MiXCR. The data contain about 64,000 distinct CDR3 sequences, about 65% of them singletons. Each 20-30 mg portion of unsorted bulk tissue served as the source for co-extraction of RNA and DNA. The material sequenced was liver tumor tissue from sampling region 4. Subset here: tumor region T4, right-lateral pole. All receptors derive from a man aged 40-49 years with primary liver carcinoma and hepatitis B virus infection.

V is TRBV11-1 and J is TRBJ1-2, with a possible D match to TRBD1 (5 bases). CDR3 length: 15 amino acids. V lost 2 bases and J lost 3, with 13 bases in between. CDR1 is SGHAT and CDR2 is FQDESV in the germline V gene (reference sequence). For the CDR3, the DNA is TGTGCCAGCAGCTTATATAAGGACACCGACTATGGCTACACCTTC. This gives the protein CASSLYKDTDYGYTF.

The V gene is TRBV28, the J gene TRBJ2-5; no clear D gene. The CDR3 runs 13 residues. The germline CDR1 and CDR2 sequences are MDHEN and SYDVKM. Trimming took 9 bases from V and 0 from J, leaving 11 bases between them. CDR3 amino acids: CARGREYQETQYF. CDR3 in DNA: TGTGCCAGAGGTAGAGAGTACCAAGAGACCCAGTACTTC. Full variable domain (missing parts from reference TRBV28 and TRBJ2-5): DVKVTQSSRYLVKRTGEKVFLECVQDMDHENMFWYRQDPGLGLRLIYFSYDVKMKEKGDIPEGYSVSREKKERFSLILESASTNQTSMYLCARGREYQETQYFGPGTRLLVL.

This clonotype came up once. One junction end disagrees with the germline gene, perhaps due to a read error. The rearrangement links TRBV7-9 to TRBJ2-3; D is perhaps TRBD1 or TRBD2 (5 bases each). The V gene's germline CDR1 is SEHNR and CDR2 FQNEAQ (reference sequence). The CDR3 runs 15 residues. The DNA of the CDR3 is TGTGCCAGCAGCTCGGACGTGGACGGGGCAGATACGCAGAATTTT. Its translation is CASSSDVDGADTQNF.

Turning to this clonotype: One end of the junction varies from germline; a read error may be responsible. The gene calls are TRBV11-2 and TRBJ2-2; weak D call: TRBD2 (5 bases). The CDR3 length is 14 residues. Germline V lookup: CDR1 SGHAT, CDR2 FQNNGV. Written as DNA, the CDR3 is TGTGCCAGCAGGTCAATGGTTAGCACCGGGAAGCTGTTTTTT. This translates into CASRSMVSTGKLFF.

This clonotype showed up just a few times. A clone one base away is much larger, so this may be a read error. The chain carries TRBV7-9 and TRBJ1-2; 8 bases match TRBD1. The CDR3 has 15 amino acids. Germline CDR1 is SEHNR and CDR2 is FQNEAQ (reference sequence). The ends lost 4 bases at V and 4 bases at J; junction bases unmatched: 8. CDR3 residues: CASSYDRGVSYGYTF. In DNA form, the CDR3 reads TGTGCCAGCAGCTATGACAGGGGCGTCAGCTATGGCTACACCTTC.

On this clonotype itself: Sequence at one end of the junction differs from germline and may be a read error. V usage is TRBV5-4 and J usage is TRBJ2-2, with D possibly TRBD1 on 6 matching bases. The CDR3 is made up of 14 amino acids. Germline values: CDR1 SGHNT, CDR2 YYREEE (reference sequence). CDR3 sequence reads: CASRPGANAGELFF. The CDR3 DNA reads TGTGCCAGCAGACCAGGGGCGAACGCCGGGGAGCTGTTTTTT.

The V gene is TRBV18, the J gene TRBJ2-1, with D possibly TRBD2 on 6 matching bases. V was cut by 2 bases and J by 8 bases, with 19 bases left in between. The CDR3 loop spans 16 amino acids. The germline V gene encodes CDR1 KGHSH and CDR2 LQKENI. CDR3 nucleotide sequence: TGTGCCAGCTCACCAAGTTCCTCAGGGAGGAACGATGAGCAGTTCTTC. This sequence encodes CASSPSSSGRNDEQFF.

With regard to this clonotype: At one boundary the junction diverges from the germline segment, which might be a read error. This chain joins TRBV4-3 and TRBJ2-2, with 9 nucleotides matching TRBD2. CDR1 LGHNA and CDR2 YSLEER come from the germline V gene. This CDR3 has 16 amino acids. The CDR3 loop is CPSSQSPSGNTGEPFF. CDR3 nucleotide sequence: TGCCCCAGCAGCCAATCACCTAGCGGGAACACCGGGGAGCCGTTTTTT.

On this clonotype itself: A much bigger clone sits one base away, suggesting this may be a read error. V is TRBV14 and J is TRBJ2-1; 12 nucleotides agree with TRBD2. Germline CDR1 is SGHDN and CDR2 is FVKESK. CDR3 length: 15 residues. The CDR3 DNA reads as TGTACCAGCAGCCAATGGACTAGCGGGAACAATGAGCAGTTCTTC. Amino acids: CTSSQWTSGNNEQFF.

As concerns this clonotype: Mismatch with germline at one junction end may stem from a read error. The chain carries TRBV6-2 or TRBV6-3 and TRBJ2-7; D not certain. This CDR3 is built from 13 residues. Germline V gene sequence: CDR1 MNHEY, CDR2 SVGEGT. The CDR3 region is CASSCPYSYKQYF. The CDR3 bases are TGTGCCAGCAGTTGCCCGTATTCCTACAAGCAGTACTTC.

In the case of this clonotype: A read error may account for a junction end that differs from germline. This chain connects TRBV12-3 or TRBV12-4 to TRBJ2-2; 9 nucleotides align to TRBD2. CDR3 length: 16 amino acids. CDR3 residues: CASSLVLAGFFGELFF. DNA of the CDR3: TGTGCCAGCAGTTTAGTGCTAGCGGGATTTTTCGGGGAGTTGTTTTTT.

Points on this clonotype: At one boundary the junction diverges from the germline segment, which might be a read error. This chain links TRBV6-6 with TRBJ2-3; unclear D gene. The CDR3 covers 15 residues. The V gene's germline CDR1 is MNHNY and CDR2 SVGAGI (reference sequence). The chain's CDR3 is CASSPFSPQSGTQYF. In nucleotides, the CDR3 is TGCGCCAGCAGTCCTTTTAGCCCCCAGAGTGGTACGCAGTATTTT.

Of note for this clonotype: One junction end does not reproduce the germline sequence, and a read error may be involved. The CDR3 here is CGSSVGGTALGGYIF. The CDR3 region has the DNA TGTGGCAGCAGCGTAGGTGGGACAGCCCTAGGAGGCTACATCTTC. The gene calls are TRBV11-2 and TRBJ1-2, with 7 positions matching TRBD1. The CDR3 length is 15 residues. The germline V gene encodes CDR1 SGHAT and CDR2 FQNNGV.

A note on this clonotype: A much larger clone sits a single nucleotide away, making a read error possible. This rearrangement joins TRBV28 to TRBJ2-7; 8 nucleotides line up with TRBD2. Germline V gene sequence: CDR1 MDHEN, CDR2 SYDVKM. CDR3 length: 15 amino acids. With 5 bases clipped from V and 4 bases from J, the junction kept 10 bases outside the gene matches. In DNA form, the CDR3 reads TGTGCCAGCAGTCGGGAGGGACGGGGGGCGTACGAGCAGTACTTC. It codes for CASSREGRGAYEQYF.

Of note for this clonotype: Because it lacks the conserved phenylalanine or tryptophan at the end, this CDR3 is likely a read error. V usage is TRBV6-2 or TRBV6-3 and J usage is TRBJ2-3; D is undetermined. CDR3 length: 13 amino acids. Germline values: CDR1 MNHEY, CDR2 SVGEGT. The CDR3 sequence: CVSSYPTRDTQYY. CDR3 coding DNA: TGTGTCAGCAGCTACCCGACCCGAGATACGCAGTATTAT.

On this clonotype itself: A read error may produce the germline difference seen at one junction end. The rearrangement joins TRBV28 to TRBJ2-1; 10 bases match TRBD2. CDR3 length: 14 residues. CDR1 and CDR2 (germline): MDHEN, SYDVKM. The CDR3 loop reads CASSRAGGSDELFF. CDR3 DNA: TGTGCCAGCTCTAGAGCGGGAGGGAGCGATGAGCTGTTCTTC.

As concerns this clonotype: A read error may produce the germline difference seen at one junction end. The gene calls are TRBV6-1 and TRBJ2-7; 9 bases are a match to TRBD2. The CDR3 contains 15 residues. Germline V CDR1 and CDR2: MNHNS, SASEGT. The CDR3 protein is CASSVCGRASYEQHF. CDR3 nucleotides: TGTGCCAGCAGTGTATGCGGGAGGGCCTCCTACGAGCAGCACTTC.

Regarding this clonotype: The CDR3 does not close with the conserved phenylalanine or tryptophan, likely indicating a read error. The DNA is omitted, as the CDR3 cannot be located on it reliably, and the CDR3 follows TCRdb's listing. This sequence joins TRBV11-2 and TRBJ2-7; TRBD1 is the table's D call and was not checked against the DNA. The CDR3 is 12 residues long, ends included. The germline gives CDR1 SGHAT, CDR2 FQNNGV. CDR3 protein: CASSFRQGEHYY.

Worth noting for this clonotype: Compared with germline, one end of the junction differs, possibly owing to a read error. V gene TRBV7-9 combines with J gene TRBJ2-2, with D perhaps matching TRBD1 (5 bases). The CDR3 totals 16 residues. Germline CDR1 is SEHNR and CDR2 is FQNEAQ (reference sequence). The CDR3 loop is CANSLVPQGWTGELFF. In DNA, the CDR3 is TGTGCCAACAGCTTAGTTCCTCAGGGTTGGACCGGGGAGCTGTTTTTT.

In regard to this clonotype: The junction does not match germline at one end; this may be a read error. The genes are TRBV11-2 and TRBJ2-2; weak D call: TRBD2 (6 bases). CDR3 length: 17 amino acids. Germline loops: CDR1 SGHAT, CDR2 FQNNGV. The CDR3 DNA is TGTGCCAGTAGCTTAGCATTAGGAGGGGCGAGCACTGGGGAGCTGTTATTT. Amino acid sequence: CASSLALGGASTGELLF.

This clonotype has only a few counts. The V call is TRBV6-1, the J call TRBJ2-5; D not resolved. The germline CDR1 and CDR2 sequences are MNHNS and SASEGT. CDR3 length: 13 amino acids. The V end lost 6 bases, the J end lost 4 bases, and 12 bases lay between the germline ends. The CDR3 DNA reads TGTGCCAGCAGCAGGAACTTAGGAGAGACCCAGTACTTC. It encodes CASSRNLGETQYF.

A word on this clonotype: A read error may produce the germline difference seen at one junction end. The chain joins TRBV30 to TRBJ2-1, with D maybe TRBD2 (5 bases). The CDR3 spans 13 residues. Germline V CDR1 and CDR2: GTSNPN, SVGIG (reference sequence). In DNA, the CDR3 is TGTCCCTGGAGTGTACTTCTCCGGGATGAGCAGTTTTTC. It is translated as CPWSVLLRDEQFF.

As for this clonotype: The junction shows a germline mismatch at one end, possibly a read error. The chain recombines TRBV6-5 with TRBJ2-7, with TRBD2 matching over 9 bases. Germline V CDR1 and CDR2: MNHEY, SVGAGI. This CDR3 comprises 15 residues. The CDR3 region has the DNA TGTTCCAGCAGCCCCTCTTCAACTAGCGGGTACGAGCAGTACTTC. Translated, it gives CSSSPSSTSGYEQYF.

This chain joins TRBV5-4 and TRBJ2-5; the match to TRBD2 covers 10 bases. The CDR3 is 16 amino acids. V lost 8 bases, J lost 1 base, and 11 bases stayed unmatched. CDR1 SGHNT and CDR2 YYREEE come from the germline V gene (reference sequence). The CDR3 region has the DNA TGTGCCAGAAGGTACGGACTAGCGGTGGCCCAAGAGACCCAGTACTTC. It translates to CARRYGLAVAQETQYF.

This clonotype was detected ten times or more. The CDR3, as DNA: TGTGCCAGCAGCTTACTGGGGGCCGGCACTGAAGCTTTCTTT. It codes for CASSLLGAGTEAFF. The chain employs TRBV11-3 and TRBJ1-1, with D perhaps TRBD1 (6 bases). The CDR3 covers 14 residues. V lost 2 bases, J lost 4 bases, and 11 bases lay in between. Germline CDR1 is SGHNT and CDR2 is YENEEA.